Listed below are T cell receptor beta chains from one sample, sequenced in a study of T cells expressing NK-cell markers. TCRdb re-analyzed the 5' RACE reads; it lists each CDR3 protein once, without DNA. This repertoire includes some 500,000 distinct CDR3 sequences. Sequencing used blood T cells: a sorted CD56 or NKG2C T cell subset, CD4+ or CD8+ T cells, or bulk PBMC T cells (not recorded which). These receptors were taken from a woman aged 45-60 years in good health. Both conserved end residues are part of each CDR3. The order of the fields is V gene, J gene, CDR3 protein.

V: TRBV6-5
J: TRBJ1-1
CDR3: CASRPLTGSTEAFF

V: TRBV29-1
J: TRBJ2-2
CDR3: CSVAIQANTGELFF

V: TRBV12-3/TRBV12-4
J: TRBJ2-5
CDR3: CASSRAEGVRETQYF

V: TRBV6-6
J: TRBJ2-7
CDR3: CASSTDSVTYEQYF

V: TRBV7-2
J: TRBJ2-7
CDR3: CASSFSGGEQYF

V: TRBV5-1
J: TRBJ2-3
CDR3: CASSLDFTGGSTDTQYF

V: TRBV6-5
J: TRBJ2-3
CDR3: CASSWDRREYF

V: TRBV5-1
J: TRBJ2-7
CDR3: CASSPGGGASYEQYF

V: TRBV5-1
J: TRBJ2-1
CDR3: CASSLRGQGFVDEQFF

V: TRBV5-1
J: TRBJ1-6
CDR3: CASSLDTYNSPLHF

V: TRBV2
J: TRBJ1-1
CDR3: CASGTVSNTEAFF

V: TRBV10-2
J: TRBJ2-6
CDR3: CASSDGRSGANVLTF

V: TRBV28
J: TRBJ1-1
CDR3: CASSALFRTEAFF

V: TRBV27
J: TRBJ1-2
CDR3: CASSSTGPNYGYTF

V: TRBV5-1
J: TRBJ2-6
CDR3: CASSLQTGLGGANVLTF

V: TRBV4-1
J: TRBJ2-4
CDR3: CASSQPLAGLAKNIQYF

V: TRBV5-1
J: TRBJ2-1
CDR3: CASSLGSGFGYNEQFF

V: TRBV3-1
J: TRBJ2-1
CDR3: CASSQVSGRGYNEQFF

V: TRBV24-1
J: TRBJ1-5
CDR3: CATSERRGGSNQPQHF

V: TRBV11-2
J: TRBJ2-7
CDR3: CASSLASGTGGGEQYF

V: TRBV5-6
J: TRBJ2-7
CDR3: CASNKAVEQYF

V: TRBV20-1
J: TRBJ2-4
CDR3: CSASPGLTSSLAKNIQYF

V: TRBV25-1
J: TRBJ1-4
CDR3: CASSEFGQPEKLFF

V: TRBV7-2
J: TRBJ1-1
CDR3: CASSPVQGRSEAFF

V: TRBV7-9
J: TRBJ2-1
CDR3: CASSSTWDEQFF

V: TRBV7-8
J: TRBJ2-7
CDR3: CASSERLAVGEQYF